These T cell receptor beta chains were read from a single sample in a study of cytomegalovirus exposure and HLA in healthy donors. Here immunoSEQ multiplex PCR was the method, and the copy in TCRdb shows in-frame clones only, minus some. The sample has 100,000 to 150,000 clones, roughly four fifths seen once; the top ten hold 3.6%. Sequencing was performed on PBMCs. The receptors shown here come from a woman in her thirties or forties in good health and CMV-seropositive. Both conserved end residues are trimmed from each CDR3. D genes are given only for firm matches.

V,D,CDR3
TRBV6-5,.,ASSYSPTGGGQPQH
TRBV21-1,.,ASSKGARISGTDSYNEQF
TRBV18,TRBD1,ASSEDRSIAKNIQY
TRBV5-6,TRBD2,ASSAGLAGNEQF
TRBV15,.,ATSRDRGLTQY
TRBV19,.,ASSIGRYTDTQY
TRBV2,.,ASSDGSYGYT
TRBV5-1,.,ASSRTGLLDYNEQF
TRBV6-4,TRBD1,ASRGDRGTTNEKLF
TRBV4-1,.,ASSQGSQGYEQY
TRBV5-1,.,ASSLGETGANVLT
TRBV5-1,TRBD2,ASSELAGAETQY
TRBV7-8,TRBD2,ASSLGTSGRGQHTQY
TRBV25-1,TRBD2,ASSIGSGSYEQY
TRBV27,TRBD2,ASSLGFGGAGDTQY
TRBV30,.,AWSVRFRGYT
TRBV19,TRBD2,ATTALTSGMGTQY
TRBV19,.,ASSISLNPIYGYT
TRBV7-9,.,ASSSRDTYEQY
TRBV5-8,TRBD1,ASRLPGQGTGYT
TRBV7-3,.,ASSLGGTNEKLF
TRBV5-1,.,ASSLEGQGGTQY
TRBV7-9,TRBD2,ASSSGLAGAYEQY
TRBV11-2,TRBD2,ASSLVTGRAGELF
TRBV27,TRBD1,ASSLVGQGRLANYGYT
TRBV13,.,ASSSWFSSYNEQF
TRBV7-9,.,ASSLWQTTTDTQY
TRBV5-4,.,ASSLVGEPYGYT
TRBV19,.,ASSTSSYSQPQH
TRBV7-9,.,ASSFEGLSYGYT
TRBV30,TRBD2,AWSGGGSGRAGPDTQY
TRBV4-3,TRBD2,ASSQERLAGVSSYNEQF
TRBV7-9,.,ASSLQWGVAEAF
TRBV18,.,ASSPSDSQETQY
TRBV10-2,.,ASSGLVGKDTQY
TRBV27,TRBD2,ASSSRVAGGRGETQY
TRBV19,TRBD1,AGRQGAFTGELF